Included here is one TCR beta chain sequence, with context. The sample comes from a study of cytomegalovirus exposure and HLA in healthy donors. It was with 60 Vbeta and 13 Jbeta primers that the PCR ran. The protocol was immunoSEQ multiplex PCR, while the TCRdb copy is restricted to in-frame clones and leaves out a portion. The table has roughly 220,000 clones, more than 75% seen once. Germline assignment: CDR1 LNHDA and CDR2 SQIVND (reference sequence). The V gene lost 6 bases and the J gene lost 2 bases, with 13 bases spanning the gap. This CDR3 is built from 14 residues. This chain links TRBV19 with TRBJ2-5; tentatively, D is TRBD1 (6 bases). Sequenced: PBMCs. The TCR originated in a woman aged 40 to 49 in good health and CMV-seronegative. DNA for the CDR3: TGTGCCAGTAGCAGGATGGACAGTCAAGAGACCCAGTACTTC. Translated: CASSRMDSQETQYF.